These 24 T cell receptor beta chains came from one sample sequenced in a study of control samples from healthy donors and cancer patients. Generated by immunoSEQ multiplex PCR, the TCRdb table keeps only in-frame clones and is missing some. The data contain 150,000 to 200,000 clones, nearly 90% of them singletons. Sample: blood. The receptors were sampled from a woman aged 50 to 60 in good health.

The V call is TRBV28, the J call TRBJ1-2; TRBD1 is a possible D gene (5 bases). The germline V and J ends were trimmed by 3 bases and 6 bases, with 11 bases remaining between them. Per the germline V gene, CDR1 is MDHEN and CDR2 is SYDVKM. CDR3 length: 13 amino acids. CDR3 amino acids: CASSLGVWDGYTF. The DNA of the CDR3 is TGTGCCAGCAGTTTGGGGGTCTGGGATGGCTACACCTTC.

V usage is TRBV2 and J usage is TRBJ2-1, with TRBD2 matching over 9 bases. The trim removed 9 bases at V and 0 bases at J, leaving 12 bases unmatched. This CDR3 is built from 17 residues. CDR1 is SNHLY and CDR2 is FYNNEI in the germline V gene. In DNA form, the CDR3 reads TGTGCCAGTAGTCTCCGCGGGGGGGTCCTCTCCTACAATGAGCAGTTCTTC. The encoded protein is CASSLRGGVLSYNEQFF.

This clone was counted between two and nine times. V and J are TRBV5-4 and TRBJ2-1; maybe TRBD2 (6 bases). Germline V gene sequence: CDR1 SGHNT, CDR2 YYREEE (reference sequence). The CDR3 covers 14 residues. V lost 4 bases and J 7 bases, leaving 15 bases between the germline ends. The DNA for the CDR3 is TGTGCCAGCAGCATATATGGCGGGATTAATGAGCAGTTCTTC. This sequence encodes CASSIYGGINEQFF.

The CDR3 region has the DNA TGCGCCAGCAGATCGGGCCTTAACACCGGGGAGCTGTTTTTT. Translating gives CASRSGLNTGELFF. The genes are TRBV5-1 and TRBJ2-2; the D is unclear. This CDR3 has 14 residues. The V gene lost 5 bases and the J gene lost 2 bases, with 10 bases spanning the gap. The germline V gene has CDR1 SGHRS and CDR2 YFSETQ.

V usage is TRBV28 and J usage is TRBJ2-7, with D perhaps being TRBD1 or TRBD2 (5 bases each). Trimming stripped 3 bases from V and 1 base from J, with 10 bases between. This CDR3 is built from 14 residues. CDR1 is MDHEN, CDR2 SYDVKM, per germline. The CDR3 region has the DNA TGTGCCAGCAGTTTTGAGGGGCCTTCCTACGAGCAGTACTTC. Translation gives CASSFEGPSYEQYF.

The chain carries TRBV4-3 and TRBJ2-1; 7 bases fit TRBD2. The CDR3 loop spans 17 amino acids. V was pared by 2 bases and J by 8 bases, with 15 bases of the junction left unmatched. CDR1 and CDR2 from the germline V gene are LGHNA and YSLEER. The CDR3 bases are TGCGCCAGCAGCCAACTGTTGGGCGGGAGTACTCGGGATGAGCAGTTCTTC. It yields the protein CASSQLLGGSTRDEQFF.

This rearrangement joins TRBV7-8 to TRBJ2-1; D is tentatively TRBD1 or TRBD2 (5 bases each). The germline V and J ends were trimmed by 2 bases and 7 bases, with 15 bases remaining between them. The CDR3 has 15 residues. Germline lookup yields CDR1 SGHVS and CDR2 FQNEAQ. The CDR3 coding sequence is TGTGCCAGCAGCTTATCAGAGGGGCTCGGTAATGAGCAGTTCTTC. It is translated as CASSLSEGLGNEQFF.

The chain combines TRBV19 with TRBJ1-2, with D perhaps matching TRBD1 (5 bases). The V end was cut by 7 bases, the J end by 4 bases, with 16 bases between. CDR3 length equals 14 residues. Germline V gene data show CDR1 as LNHDA and CDR2 as SQIVND (reference sequence). The CDR3 protein is CASIPARGVYGYTF. CDR3 sequence (DNA): TGTGCCAGTATCCCGGCGAGAGGGGTCTATGGCTACACCTTC.

In this sample, this clone turned up once. J is TRBJ1-4 and V is TRBV12-3 or TRBV12-4, with TRBD1 as a possible D gene (6 bases). Trimming pared 4 bases from V and 14 bases from J, leaving 14 bases between. The CDR3 extends over 12 amino acids. The CDR3 sequence is CASSSNRARLFF. DNA for the CDR3: TGTGCCAGCAGTTCTAACAGGGCCCGGCTGTTTTTT.

The rearrangement links TRBV18 to TRBJ2-7, with D hard to call. Germline CDR1 is KGHSH and CDR2 is LQKENI. With 1 base removed from V and 7 bases from J, the gap between germline ends came to 14 bases. The CDR3 contains 14 residues. The CDR3 DNA is TGTGCCAGCTCACCACTTGACACGTCGGGTGAGCAGTACTTC. It specifies CASSPLDTSGEQYF.

This clone was detected only a few times. The CDR3 reads CASSQERLAGTDTQYF. The CDR3 DNA sequence: TGCGCCAGCAGCCAAGAGAGACTAGCGGGGACAGATACGCAGTATTTT. The rearrangement uses TRBV4-1 and TRBJ2-3, with 11 nucleotides matching TRBD2. Germline-derived CDR1 and CDR2 are MGHRA and YSYEKL. J gave up 3 bases and V 0 bases, and 2 bases lay outside the gene matches. The CDR3 is 16 amino acids.

The V call is TRBV2, the J call TRBJ2-2; the D call may be TRBD1 or TRBD2 (5 bases each). This CDR3 has 16 residues. Germline CDR1 reads SNHLY; CDR2 reads FYNNEI. The V end was cut by 8 bases, the J end by 5 bases, with 21 bases between. DNA of the CDR3: TGTGCCAGCCGAGGGGCTTTAGGACTGATGACCGGGGAGCTGTTTTTT. This translates into CASRGALGLMTGELFF. The full variable domain, completed using reference TRBV2 and TRBJ2-2, is EPEVTQTPSHQVTQMGQEVILRCVPISNHLYFYWYRQILGQKVEFLVSFYNNEISEKSEIFDDQFSVERPDGSNFTLKIRSTKLEDSAMYFCASRGALGLMTGELFFGEGSRLTVL.

This clone was seen just once. The chain links TRBV5-4 to TRBJ2-2; 15 positions match TRBD2. Germline CDR1 is SGHNT and CDR2 is YYREEE (reference sequence). The CDR3 has 17 residues. J gave up 4 bases and V 3 bases, and 4 bases lay outside the gene matches. CDR3: CASSSGLAGGGTGELFF. CDR3 sequence (DNA): TGTGCCAGCAGCTCGGGACTAGCGGGGGGCGGCACCGGGGAGCTGTTTTTT.

The chain has TRBV5-4 and TRBJ2-5; the match to TRBD1 covers 7 bases. V lost 4 bases and J lost 1; bases outside the gene matches: 10. The CDR3 covers 16 residues. Germline V gene data show CDR1 as SGHNT and CDR2 as YYREEE (reference sequence). The CDR3 sequence is CASSPGTELSQETQYF. CDR3 in DNA: TGTGCCAGCAGCCCTGGGACAGAGCTGTCCCAAGAGACCCAGTACTTC. Full variable domain (remainder filled in from reference TRBV5-4 and TRBJ2-5): ETGVTQSPTHLIKTRGQQVTLRCSSQSGHNTVSWYQQALGQGPQFIFQYYREEENGRGNFPPRFSGLQFPNYSSELNVNALELDDSALYLCASSPGTELSQETQYFGPGTRLLVL.

V usage is TRBV5-4 and J usage is TRBJ2-2; 9 bases match TRBD2. The junction had 2 bases not matched to a gene; V was cut back by 4 bases and J by 1 base. Germline V gives CDR1 SGHNT, CDR2 YYREEE (reference sequence). The length of the CDR3 is 15 residues. The CDR3 reads CASSPSGKNTGELFF. The CDR3 coding sequence is TGTGCCAGCAGCCCTAGCGGGAAGAACACCGGGGAGCTGTTTTTT.

The J gene is TRBJ2-2, the V gene TRBV6-1; D might be TRBD1 or TRBD2, each matching 6 bases. Trimming shortened V by 3 bases and J by 4 bases, and 15 bases separated the two germline ends. The CDR3 spans 16 residues. Germline V gene sequence: CDR1 MNHNS, CDR2 SASEGT. The CDR3 DNA sequence: TGTGCCAGCAGTGACTTAGGGGGGAGAGGCACCGGGGAGCTGTTTTTT. This gives the protein CASSDLGGRGTGELFF.

V usage is TRBV7-9 and J usage is TRBJ1-3; the D is unclear. Germline CDR1 SEHNR, CDR2 FQNEAQ (reference sequence). Trimming removed 5 bases from V and 2 bases from J, with 7 bases in between. CDR3 length: 13 amino acids. The CDR3 spells CASSPGTGNTIYF. In DNA, the CDR3 is TGTGCCAGCAGCCCGGGAACTGGAAACACCATATATTTT.

The chain recombines TRBV5-1 with TRBJ2-2; TRBD2 is a possible D gene (5 bases). The germline CDR1 and CDR2 sequences are SGHRS and YFSETQ. V was clipped by 1 base and J by 1 base, with 11 bases between them. There are 16 residues in the CDR3. The CDR3 DNA reads TGCGCCAGCAGCTTGACCGGGGAAGTGAACACCGGGGAGCTGTTTTTT. Amino acids: CASSLTGEVNTGELFF.

The gene calls are TRBV4-3 and TRBJ2-3; D ambiguous. Germline-derived CDR1 and CDR2 are LGHNA and YSLEER. There are 15 residues in the CDR3. V dropped 4 bases and J dropped 4 bases, with 15 bases sitting between them. CDR3 loop: CASSPTPQFADTQYF. The DNA for the CDR3 is TGCGCCAGCAGCCCGACCCCTCAGTTCGCAGATACGCAGTATTTT.

The V gene is TRBV15, the J gene TRBJ2-6, with D maybe TRBD1 (5 bases). CDR1 LNHNV and CDR2 YYDKDF come from the germline V gene (reference sequence). CDR3 size: 15 residues. V lost 2 bases and J lost 4, with 9 bases in between. This CDR3 reads CATSRQGTGANVLTF. The CDR3 nucleotides read TGTGCCACCAGCAGACAGGGTACCGGGGCCAACGTCCTGACTTTC.

The CDR3 is CASSLVLGGQLRSKLFF. The CDR3 nucleotides are TGCGCCAGCAGCTTGGTGCTTGGTGGACAGCTCCGAAGTAAACTGTTTTTT. This sequence joins TRBV5-1 and TRBJ1-4; D is perhaps TRBD1 (6 bases). The CDR3 has 17 residues. Germline CDR1 reads SGHRS; CDR2 reads YFSETQ. Trimming cost V 0 bases and J 11 bases, with 23 bases left between them. The variable domain in full, completed from reference TRBV5-1 and TRBJ1-4, reads KAGVTQTPRYLIKTRGQQVTLSCSPISGHRSVSWYQQTPGQGLQFLFEYFSETQRNKGNFPGRFSGRQFSNSRSEMNVSTLELGDSALYLCASSLVLGGQLRSKLFFGSGTQLSVL.

The rearrangement joins TRBV27 to TRBJ2-7; D is ambiguous. V lost 5 bases and J lost 12, with 20 bases in between. Germline V lookup: CDR1 MNHEY, CDR2 SMNVEV (reference sequence). The CDR3 sequence is 13 residues long. Here the CDR3 DNA reads TGTGCCAGCAGTACTGCCTTGGTCCTCACCACGTACTTC. Protein product: CASSTALVLTTYF.

This chain's CDR3 is CASSESAGGGYTF. The CDR3 coding sequence is TGTGCCAGCAGTGAATCGGCAGGGGGCGGCTACACCTTC. The J gene is TRBJ1-2, the V gene TRBV2, with 8 bases that match TRBD1. The CDR3 totals 13 residues. Germline V gives CDR1 SNHLY, CDR2 FYNNEI. V gave up 2 bases and J gave up 8 bases; unmatched junction bases: 4.

The chain uses TRBV6-2 or TRBV6-3 and TRBJ2-4; D is uncertain. The germline V and J ends were trimmed by 6 bases and 0 bases, with 12 bases remaining between them. This CDR3 contains 15 residues. The V gene's germline CDR1 is MNHEY and CDR2 SVGEGT. In nucleotides, the CDR3 is TGTGCCAGCAGCCCCCAGGACCTAGCCAAAAACATTCAGTACTTC. It codes for CASSPQDLAKNIQYF.